One sample yielded the 9 T cell receptor beta chains listed below, sequenced in a study of neurological immune-mediated disorders. In TCRdb, the 5' RACE reads were re-called with MiXCR into one record per CDR3 protein. This sample has 87,000 or so distinct CDR3 sequences, with approximately 3.5% found just once. The sequenced sample consisted of PBMCs. The receptors here all came from a woman aged 45-60 years with multiple sclerosis.

Many counts were recorded for this clonotype. The rearrangement links TRBV12-3 or TRBV12-4 to TRBJ2-2, with D perhaps matching TRBD1 (6 bases). The CDR3 sequence is 12 residues long. The V gene lost 5 bases and the J gene lost 6 bases, with 7 bases spanning the gap. CDR3 protein: CASSKGAGELFF. As DNA, the CDR3 is TGTGCCAGCAGTAAGGGGGCCGGGGAGCTGTTTTTT.

With regard to this clonotype: This may stem from a read error, because a much larger clone lies one nucleotide away. CDR3 loop: CSVVKTGAEKEQYF. The DNA of the CDR3 is TGCAGCGTTGTAAAGACAGGGGCGGAAAAAGAGCAGTACTTC. The chain has TRBV29-1 and TRBJ2-7; TRBD1 matches 8 bases. Trimming at V came to 4 bases and at J to 7 bases, leaving 12 bases not matched to a gene. The length of the CDR3 is 14 residues. CDR1 is SQVTM and CDR2 is ANQGSEA in the germline V gene.

This clonotype was seen a handful of times. The V gene is TRBV7-6, the J gene TRBJ1-1, with D tentatively TRBD1 (6 bases). Looked up from germline, CDR1 is SGHVS and CDR2 is FNYEAQ. Trimming removed 1 base at V and 3 bases at J, with 21 bases between. This CDR3 contains 18 residues. The CDR3 here is CASSLEVGAQRSYTEAFF. The CDR3 DNA reads TGTGCCAGCAGCTTAGAGGTGGGGGCGCAACGGTCCTACACTGAAGCTTTCTTT.

This clonotype was recorded at least ten times. This chain links TRBV5-1 with TRBJ1-1, with TRBD1 identical over 8 bases. This CDR3 has 14 residues. CDR1 and CDR2 (germline): SGHRS, YFSETQ. J lost 1 base, V lost 2 bases, and 1 base had no gene match. CDR3: CASSFDRGNTEAFF. Here the CDR3 DNA reads TGCGCCAGCAGCTTCGACAGGGGGAACACTGAAGCTTTCTTT.

This clonotype was detected ten times or more. V gene TRBV5-1 combines with J gene TRBJ2-7, with a weak D call TRBD1 (6 bases). Germline lookup yields CDR1 SGHRS and CDR2 YFSETQ. The length of the CDR3 is 13 residues. Trimming stripped 5 bases from V and 4 bases from J, with 13 bases between. CDR3 protein: CASRFNRAYEQYF. The CDR3 DNA reads TGCGCCAGCAGATTTAACAGGGCTTACGAGCAGTACTTC.

This clonotype was found many times. The chain employs TRBV15 and TRBJ2-1; D is possibly TRBD2 (5 bases). The CDR3 spans 15 residues. The germline V gene encodes CDR1 LNHNV and CDR2 YYDKDF (reference sequence). The V and J ends lost 1 base and 8 bases respectively, with 15 bases between them. DNA of the CDR3: TGTGCCACCAGCAGAGGCCAAACGCTCGGGGATGAGCAGTTCTTC. Encoded protein: CATSRGQTLGDEQFF.

This clonotype was found many times. The gene calls are TRBV20-1 and TRBJ1-2, with D hard to call. CDR1 DFQATT and CDR2 SNEGSKA come from the germline V gene (reference sequence). V was shortened by 4 bases and J by 1 base, with 16 bases between the two germline ends. CDR3 size: 15 residues. The CDR3 loop reads CSATPRRGLNYGYTF. The CDR3 coding sequence is TGCAGTGCTACCCCACGTCGGGGTCTTAACTATGGCTACACCTTC.

In this sample, this clonotype turned up many times. The rearrangement joins TRBV5-8 to TRBJ1-5; the D is unclear. Deletions cut 7 bases from V and 2 bases from J, with 10 bases between. Germline lookup yields CDR1 SGHTS and CDR2 YDEGEE. The length of the CDR3 is 13 residues. Written as DNA, the CDR3 is TGTGCCAGCCCCTCGACTGGCAATCAGCCCCAGCATTTT. Its protein is CASPSTGNQPQHF.

There are many counts of this clonotype. The J gene is TRBJ1-1, the V gene TRBV7-2; D is perhaps TRBD1 (5 bases). CDR3 size: 15 residues. In germline, CDR1 is SGHTA, CDR2 FQGNSA. V shed 2 bases and J shed 2 bases, with 12 bases lying between them. DNA for the CDR3: TGTGCCAGCAGCTTATATCCGGACAAAAACACTGAAGCTTTCTTT. Translated, it gives CASSLYPDKNTEAFF.